This T cell receptor beta chain came from a study of cytomegalovirus exposure and HLA in healthy donors (dated by TCRdb to about 2017). About the study as a whole: In an earlier analysis of some 610 of the donors, less than 350 Gb of sequence data and 120 million or so unique TCR beta sequences from 180 million or so T cells were reported. The study profiled the T cell repertoires of 550 to 700 subjects by immunosequencing and related them to cytomegalovirus serostatus. Of the roughly 430 genotyped donors, 65% to 90% fell in the genetic ancestry cluster associated with self-reported Caucasian donors. An early release that covered about 600 HLA-typed donors contained about 300 gigabases of sequencing data and tens of millions of unique TCR sequences. Every discovery cohort repertoire had been produced on one sequencing platform. Typing coverage differed by locus: A, B, C, DRB1 and DQB1 were typed in about 620-640 donors, DQA1 in about 500, DPA1 in approximately 610, and DPB1 in around 490. In addition to the first cohort of 666 subjects, a separate validation cohort of 100 to 150 different subjects was used. Alongside the repertoire data, information on donor age, sex, ethnicity and CMV serostatus was compiled. To decide whether each TCR beta V gene segment behaved as functional or pseudogenic, an earlier analysis of several hundred of the donors relied on high-throughput TCR beta sequencing. Four to six DR-DQ haplotypes were handled as single units for association and clustering, since linkage in the cohort was strong. Among about 400 genotyped donors of the cohort, an average of roughly 230,000 unique TCR beta nucleotide sequences was sequenced per donor, of which roughly 18% were non-productive. Both class I and class II loci were covered by HLA typing, at four-digit resolution. High-throughput TCR immunosequencing, statistical association of individual TCRs with disease status, and machine learning were combined to predict cytomegalovirus infection status. The later analysis used no new phenotypic data to find candidate immune exposures, relying instead on TCR beta sequences and their occurrence across donors. A later analysis re-examined previously published TCR beta repertoires from just over 650 donors and added high-resolution HLA genotyping to investigate patterns of TCR occurrence. The study was designed to test whether signatures of past pathogen exposure could be identified by cataloging public T cell receptors. In a later genetic analysis, genome-wide SNP genotypes for about 65% of the 666 donors were used, and that subset was treated as a discovery cohort. The full study reports these points: A later analysis found that HLA-associated TCR beta chains were more clonally expanded and had lower generation probabilities than equally common non-associated chains. Some IMGT-functional V segments, including TRBV6-2 and TRBV6-3, could not be distinguished by the 87-base-pair reads and were therefore excluded. The cohort was sequenced for TCR beta chains only, and without alpha or paired-chain data the features that could be detected were limited. A later analysis reported that several top co-occurrence clusters appeared linked to parvovirus B19, influenza, CMV and Epstein-Barr virus. Most TCR sequences were observed very rarely across donors, whereas some public TCRs were present in many individuals. A further reported finding was that TCR beta sequences accurately predicted the HLA-A and HLA-B alleles for most subjects in the first cohort. At a false discovery rate of 0.05, a later analysis linked under 20,000 TCR beta sequences to specific HLA alleles. Strong co-occurrence of HLA alleles, especially DR and DQ, made assigning TCR associations to individual alleles difficult. According to a later genetic analysis, donors in an Asian-associated ancestry cluster had fewer N-insertions in productive TCRs than the roughly 700-donor mean. The study gave a list of 150 to 200 TCR beta chains associated with cytomegalovirus. According to the authors, the approach could potentially be generalized to other disease states and immunological phenotypes. An earlier analysis of roughly 570 of the donors showed that most TCR beta V segments appeared in productive rearrangements either about 87% or about 30% of the time, which broadly matched IMGT annotations. Immune exposure information for the cohort was limited to CMV serostatus. In a later analysis, the rate of TCR association differed among HLA loci, with DRB1 alleles having the most associated TCRs and HLA-C alleles having the fewest. Presence/absence analyses assumed roughly uniform sequencing depth across donors, an assumption that may not hold. The earlier analysis of 587 of the donors excluded about 16 rarely observed V segments, including chromosome 9 orphons, because counts were too low. A few of the identified cytomegalovirus-associated TCR beta chains were confirmed in vitro to be specific for cytomegalovirus antigens. HLA typing was unavailable for some donors at each locus, so association tests used only the typed subset. Cytomegalovirus status was reported to be diagnosed by the classifier with high specificity and sensitivity in both the original and validation cohorts. In a later analysis, most CMV-associated TCR beta chains were found to appear HLA-restricted, with HLA associations seemingly driven largely by CMV exposure. Correlated functional status among segregating V segments might reflect linkage disequilibrium, but an unknown experimental factor could not be ruled out. A later genetic analysis associated a missense DCLRE1C variant with V-gene and J-gene trimming of TCR beta chains, and an independent cohort replicated the association. A group of highly shared sequence variants was considered likely to be a technical artifact of the sequencing pipeline.

CDR3 length: 16 amino acids, cysteine to phenylalanine. The DNA shown is the 48-base CDR3, in frame from base 1. At the junction V is shortened by 4 bases and J by 2 bases; bases outside the gene matches: 8. CDR1 and CDR2 are drawn from the germline V gene: SGDLS, YYNGEE. In regard to this clone: No cognate antigen has been identified for it. Base-call qualities are not available, and no considerably larger clone is one nucleotide away.

In total, about 650 healthy bone marrow donors made up the cohort. All cohort members were sampled while nominally healthy, although unrecorded immune exposures were likely present. The donor was CMV seropositive and belonged to the group of about 290 seropositive cohort members. Each donor provided a peripheral blood sample, and peripheral blood mononuclear cells were used for TCR beta sequencing. Genomic DNA extraction from the blood cell samples was performed with the Qiagen DNeasy Blood Extraction Kit. To prepare the library, the immunoSEQ multiplex PCR assay was applied. A mixture of 60 forward primers for TCR Vbeta segments and 13 reverse primers for TCR Jbeta segments was used in the multiplex PCR. The CDR3 region of rearranged TCR beta genes was amplified from genomic DNA by a multiplex PCR assay. The amplified TCR beta libraries were sequenced on the Illumina HiSeq System as 87-base-pair reads. Per the original workflow: Across the 600 to 700 repertoires, a later analysis counted approximately 75 million unique TCR beta chains, roughly 11 million of which were shared by at least two donors. Raw reads were error-corrected and collapsed into unique sequences with a nearest-neighbor algorithm that merged closely related sequences to remove PCR and sequencing errors. Alignment of CDR3 sequences to IMGT reference sequences was used to assign V, D and J gene segments. For a sequence to be retained, a match of at least six nucleotides was required to both a V gene segment and a J gene segment. A rearrangement was called productive if the CDR3 had no stop codons and remained in frame with V and J, and every other rearrangement was called non-productive. Following IMGT convention, CDR3 was defined as the stretch from the second conserved V-encoded cysteine to the conserved J-encoded phenylalanine. The earlier analysis of 587 of the donors excluded any sequence lacking an unambiguous match to a single V gene segment. In an earlier analysis of approximately 500 of the donors, a V segment was called functional when productive rearrangements were above 56.7%, and segregating when the standard deviation between donors exceeded 5%. A statistical classification framework was built to diagnose cytomegalovirus status from the catalog of TCR beta chain sequences. V and J gene assignment, in a later analysis, came from comparing TCR nucleotide sequences with IMGT/GENE-DB human TR gene sequences. In a later analysis, CDR3 sequences and most-parsimonious VDJ recombination scenarios were assigned using the TCRdist pipeline. A later analysis defined each TCR beta chain by its CDR3 amino acid sequence plus V-gene family, and excluded reads lacking a unique V-gene family. As a way to deal with suspected cross-contamination and a sequencing artifact, a later analysis dropped approximately 570 nucleotide sequences that were highly shared and had low generation probability. A later analysis calculated a clonal expansion index for each public chain from normalized within-repertoire ranks of inferred template counts. Generation probabilities in a later analysis came from a VDJ recombination model fitted to out-of-frame rearrangements, and those results were checked against IGoR. In a later analysis, TCR-TCR, TCR-HLA and TCR-CMV co-occurrence was scored with hypergeometric tests, and a repertoire-size bias correction was applied to TCR pairs. In a later analysis, false discovery rates were estimated by permuting HLA or CMV assignments 20 times. In a later analysis, co-occurring TCRs were grouped with DBSCAN, and TCRdist sequence similarity was added when clustering was performed within HLA-allele-positive subsets. Repertoires with fewer than 30,000 or more than 120,000 public chains were left out of co-occurrence clustering, as were a handful of repertoires with anomalous nucleotide sharing. As stored in TCRdb, this immuneACCESS dataset retains in-frame rearrangements with V and J assigned. A fraction of the clones does not appear; measured against another copy, unresolved V genes explain less than half of the discrepancy, and the remainder lacks a known reason. V and J calls and clone size are as listed in that table; D and trimming were resolved from the DNA. In this sample the table shows roughly 240,000 clones, around 76% of which occur a single time. The top ten clones comprise 4.5% to 6% of the sample.

Sequencing was carried out using PBMCs. The TCR sequence derives from a woman in her thirties or forties in good health and CMV-seropositive. The chain was built from TRBV9 and TRBJ2-3, and TRBD2 matches 9 of the central bases. Here the CDR3 is given as CASSLPTSGYTDTQYF. The DNA sequence is given as TGTGCCAGCAGCCTCCCGACTAGCGGCTACACAGATACGCAGTATTTT.